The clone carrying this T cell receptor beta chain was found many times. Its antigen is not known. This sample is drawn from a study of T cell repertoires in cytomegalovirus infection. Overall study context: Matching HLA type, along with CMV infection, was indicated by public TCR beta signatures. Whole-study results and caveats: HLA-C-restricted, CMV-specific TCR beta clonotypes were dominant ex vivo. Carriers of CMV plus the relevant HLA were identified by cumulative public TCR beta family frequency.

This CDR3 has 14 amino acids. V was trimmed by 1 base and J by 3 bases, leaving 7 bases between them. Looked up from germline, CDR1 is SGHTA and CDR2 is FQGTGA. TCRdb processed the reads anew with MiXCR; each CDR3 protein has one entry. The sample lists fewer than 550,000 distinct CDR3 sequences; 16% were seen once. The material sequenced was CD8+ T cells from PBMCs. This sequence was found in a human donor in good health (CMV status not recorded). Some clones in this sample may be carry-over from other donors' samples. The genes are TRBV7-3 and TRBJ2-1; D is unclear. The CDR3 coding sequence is TGTGCCAGCAGCTTAAGCGCCGGCTACAATGAGCAGTTCTTC. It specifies CASSLSAGYNEQFF.